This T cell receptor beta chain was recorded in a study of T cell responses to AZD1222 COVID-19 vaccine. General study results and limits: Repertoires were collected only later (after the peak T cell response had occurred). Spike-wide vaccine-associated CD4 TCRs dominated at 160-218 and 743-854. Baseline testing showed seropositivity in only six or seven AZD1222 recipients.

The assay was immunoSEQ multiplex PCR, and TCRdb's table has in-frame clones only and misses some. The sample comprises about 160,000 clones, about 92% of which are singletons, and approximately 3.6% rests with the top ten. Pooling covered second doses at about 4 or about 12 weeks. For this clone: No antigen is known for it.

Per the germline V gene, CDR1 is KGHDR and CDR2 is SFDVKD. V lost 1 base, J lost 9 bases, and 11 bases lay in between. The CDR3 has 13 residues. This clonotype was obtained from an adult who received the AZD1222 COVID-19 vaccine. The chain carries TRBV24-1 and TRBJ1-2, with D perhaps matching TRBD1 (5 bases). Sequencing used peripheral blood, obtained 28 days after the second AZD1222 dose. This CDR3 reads CATSDFRGYSYTF. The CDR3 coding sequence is TGTGCCACCAGTGATTTTAGGGGTTATAGCTACACCTTC.